This TCR beta chain was captured by sequencing in a study of shared clonotypes between healthy human individuals. Replicate PCRs from sorted subsets contained roughly 200 ng DNA, which is some 32,000 T cell genomes. The table came from immunoSEQ multiplex PCR; TCRdb's copy has only in-frame clones and leaves some out. The sample contains under 1,100,000 clones, 60% to 80% of which appear only once. Study-wide results and caveats: Large sequencing depth failed to make sorted-subset sequencing complete, rarefaction showed.

There are 15 residues in the CDR3. The germline V gene encodes CDR1 MDHEN and CDR2 SYDVKM. V shed 4 bases, J shed 4 bases, and the junction held 9 bases outside the gene matches. To note about this clone: Its cognate antigen is unknown.

Sequenced sample: memory CD4+ T cells sorted from blood. Subset in this sample: CD45RA-negative fraction. The TCR comes from a man aged 18 to 29 in good health. The chain carries TRBV28 and TRBJ2-7; 8 bases fit TRBD1. The CDR3 region is CASSSTAGGDYEQYF. The CDR3 nucleotides read TGTGCCAGCAGTTCCACCGCAGGGGGCGATTACGAGCAGTACTTC.